The present TCR beta chain was sequenced within a study of blood T cell repertoires in COVID-19. Study-wide background: Some COVID-19 samples were acute and others convalescent; all came from the United States, Italy and Spain. T cells, B-cell-depleted T cells, or PBMCs supplied cDNA or gDNA.

V was pared by 6 bases and J by 0 bases, with 1 base of the junction left unmatched. Germline lookup yields CDR1 MNHEY and CDR2 SVGAGI. There are 15 residues in the CDR3. In the authors' workflow: From reference gene primer amplification, estimates of nucleated cell counts were derived. This table comes from immunoSEQ multiplex PCR, and its TCRdb copy is limited to in-frame clones, with some not included. Clone size and the V and J calls come from that table; the DNA yielded D and trimming. The repertoire consists of about 28,000 clones, with roughly 87% occurring once and the leading ten covering under 6%.

Material for sequencing was peripheral blood. The sequence was collected from a man in his sixties with active COVID-19. The chain employs TRBV6-5 and TRBJ2-1, with 11 positions matching TRBD2. CDR3: CASRGLADSYNEQFF. Written as DNA, the CDR3 is TGTGCCAGCAGGGGACTAGCGGACTCCTACAATGAGCAGTTCTTC.